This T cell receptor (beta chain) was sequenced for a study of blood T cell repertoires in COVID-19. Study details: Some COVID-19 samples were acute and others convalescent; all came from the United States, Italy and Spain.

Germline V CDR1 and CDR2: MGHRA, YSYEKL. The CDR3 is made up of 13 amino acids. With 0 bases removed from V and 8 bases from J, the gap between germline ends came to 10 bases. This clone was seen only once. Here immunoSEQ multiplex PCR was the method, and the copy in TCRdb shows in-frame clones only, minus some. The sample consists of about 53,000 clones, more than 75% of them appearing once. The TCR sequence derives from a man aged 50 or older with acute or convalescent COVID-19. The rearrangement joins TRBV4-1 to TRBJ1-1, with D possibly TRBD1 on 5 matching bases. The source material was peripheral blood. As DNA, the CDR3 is TGCGCCAGCAGCCAAGATTGGGGGGAGGAAGCTTTCTTT. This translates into CASSQDWGEEAFF.